These T cell receptor beta chains were read from a single sample in a study of spatial heterogeneity in lung cancer. TCRdb passed the 5' RACE reads through MiXCR, listing each CDR3 protein once. The table includes tens of thousands of distinct CDR3 sequences, around 6.1% detected once. Sequencing used PBMCs, obtained at follow-up. The receptors here all came from a male donor with early-stage non-small cell lung cancer. The conserved cysteine and the conserved F or W are not part of the CDR3 here.

J	V	CDR3
TRBJ2-5	TRBV5-4	ASSPGTGGEETQY
TRBJ2-7	TRBV7-2	AGSFLASGELFSYEQY
TRBJ2-2	TRBV19	ASSITQVNTGELF
TRBJ2-1	TRBV28	ASGVAGGSLYNEQF
TRBJ1-6	TRBV6-1	ASSEKGVGNSPLH
TRBJ2-1	TRBV20-1	SAWDRSFSYNEQF
TRBJ1-1	TRBV4-1	ASTQNTEAF
TRBJ2-3	TRBV2	ASSGPYLTSTDTQY
TRBJ2-1	TRBV4-3	ASSQDRAGGYNEQF
TRBJ2-3	TRBV12-3/TRBV12-4	ASRRGTSGYTDTQY
TRBJ2-5	TRBV10-3	AISARSEETQY